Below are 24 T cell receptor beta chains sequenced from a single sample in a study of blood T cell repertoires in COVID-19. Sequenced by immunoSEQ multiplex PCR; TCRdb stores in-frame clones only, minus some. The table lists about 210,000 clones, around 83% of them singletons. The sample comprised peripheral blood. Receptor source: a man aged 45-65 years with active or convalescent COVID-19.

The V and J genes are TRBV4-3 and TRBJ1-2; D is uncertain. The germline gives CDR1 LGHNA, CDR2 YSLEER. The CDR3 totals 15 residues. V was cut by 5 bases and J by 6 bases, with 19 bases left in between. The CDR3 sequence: CASSARPRGEDGYTF. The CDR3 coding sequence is TGCGCCAGCAGCGCCCGCCCGCGGGGTGAGGATGGCTACACCTTC.

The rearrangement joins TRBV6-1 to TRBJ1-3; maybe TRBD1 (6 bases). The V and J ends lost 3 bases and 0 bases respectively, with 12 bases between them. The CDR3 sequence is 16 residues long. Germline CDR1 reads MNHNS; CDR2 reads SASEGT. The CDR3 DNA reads TGTGCCAGCAGTGAGGGGGCGGTAGTCTCTGGAAACACCATATATTTT. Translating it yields CASSEGAVVSGNTIYF.

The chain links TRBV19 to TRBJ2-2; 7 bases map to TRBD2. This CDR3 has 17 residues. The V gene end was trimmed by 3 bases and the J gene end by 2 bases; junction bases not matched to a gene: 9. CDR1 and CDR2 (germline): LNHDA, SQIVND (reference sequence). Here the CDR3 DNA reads TGTGCCAGTAGTATGAGGATACTAGCGCTAAACACCGGGGAGCTGTTTTTT. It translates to CASSMRILALNTGELFF.

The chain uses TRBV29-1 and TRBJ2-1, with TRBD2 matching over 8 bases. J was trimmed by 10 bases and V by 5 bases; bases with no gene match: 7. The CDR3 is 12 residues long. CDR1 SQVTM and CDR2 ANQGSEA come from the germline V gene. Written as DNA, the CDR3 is TGCAGCGTTTACGGGGGGGCAGGGGAGCAGTTCTTC. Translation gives CSVYGGAGEQFF.

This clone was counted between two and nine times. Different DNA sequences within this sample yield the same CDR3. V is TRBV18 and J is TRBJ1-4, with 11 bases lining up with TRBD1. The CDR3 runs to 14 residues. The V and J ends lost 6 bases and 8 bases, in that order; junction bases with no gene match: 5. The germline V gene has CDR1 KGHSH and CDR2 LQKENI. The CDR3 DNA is TGTGCCAGCTCCCTGGACAGGGGGCGCGAAAAACTGTTTTTT. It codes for CASSLDRGREKLFF.

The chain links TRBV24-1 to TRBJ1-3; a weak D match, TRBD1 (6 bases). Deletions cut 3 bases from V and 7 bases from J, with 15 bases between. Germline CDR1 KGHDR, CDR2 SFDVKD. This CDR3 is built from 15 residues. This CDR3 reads CATSDPAGGRNTIYF. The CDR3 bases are TGTGCCACCAGTGATCCTGCTGGGGGCAGGAACACCATATATTTT.

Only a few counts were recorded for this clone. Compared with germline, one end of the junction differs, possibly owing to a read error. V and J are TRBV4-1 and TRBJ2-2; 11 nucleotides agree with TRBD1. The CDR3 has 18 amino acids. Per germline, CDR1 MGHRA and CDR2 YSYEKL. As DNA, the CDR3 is TGCGCCAGCAGCGAAGAGAGGGCCGGGACAGGGGGTACCGGGGAGCTGTTTTTT. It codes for CASSEERAGTGGTGELFF.

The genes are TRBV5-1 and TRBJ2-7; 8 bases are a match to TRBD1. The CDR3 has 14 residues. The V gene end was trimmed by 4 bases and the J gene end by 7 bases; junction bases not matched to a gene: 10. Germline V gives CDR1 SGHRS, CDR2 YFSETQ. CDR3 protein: CASSPFAGDREQYF. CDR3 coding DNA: TGCGCCAGCAGCCCATTCGCCGGGGACAGGGAGCAGTACTTC.

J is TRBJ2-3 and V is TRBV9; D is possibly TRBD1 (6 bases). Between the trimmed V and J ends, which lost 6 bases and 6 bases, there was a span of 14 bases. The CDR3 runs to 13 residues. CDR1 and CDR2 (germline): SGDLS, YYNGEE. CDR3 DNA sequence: TGTGCCAGCAATGCAGGGGAAGGTGATACGCAGTATTTT. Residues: CASNAGEGDTQYF.

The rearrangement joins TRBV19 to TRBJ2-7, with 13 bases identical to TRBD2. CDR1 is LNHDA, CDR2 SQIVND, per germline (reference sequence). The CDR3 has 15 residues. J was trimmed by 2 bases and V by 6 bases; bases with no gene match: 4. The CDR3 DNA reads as TGTGCCAGTAGCCGTACTAGCGGGGGGGCCTACGAGCAGTACTTC. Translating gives CASSRTSGGAYEQYF. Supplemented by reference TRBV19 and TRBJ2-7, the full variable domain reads DGGITQSPKYLFRKEGQNVTLSCEQNLNHDAMYWYRQDPGQGLRLIYYSQIVNDFQKGDIAEGYSVSREKKESFPLTVTSAQKNPTAFYLCASSRTSGGAYEQYFGPGTRLTVT.

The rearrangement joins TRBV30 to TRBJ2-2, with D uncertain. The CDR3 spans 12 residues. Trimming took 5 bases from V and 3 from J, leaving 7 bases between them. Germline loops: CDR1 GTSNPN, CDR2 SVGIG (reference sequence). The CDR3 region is CAWGRDTGELFF. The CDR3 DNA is TGTGCCTGGGGCCGGGACACCGGGGAGCTGTTTTTT. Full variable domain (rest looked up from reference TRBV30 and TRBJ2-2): SQTIHQWPATLVQPVGSPLSLECTVEGTSNPNLYWYRQAAGRGLQLLFYSVGIGQISSEVPQNLSASRPQDRQFILSSKKLLLSDSGFYLCAWGRDTGELFFGEGSRLTVL.

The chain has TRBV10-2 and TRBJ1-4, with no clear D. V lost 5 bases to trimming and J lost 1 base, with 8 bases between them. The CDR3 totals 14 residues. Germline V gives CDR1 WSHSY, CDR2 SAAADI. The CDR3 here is CASSFSGTNEKLFF. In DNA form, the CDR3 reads TGCGCCAGCAGTTTCTCGGGAACTAATGAAAAACTGTTTTTT.

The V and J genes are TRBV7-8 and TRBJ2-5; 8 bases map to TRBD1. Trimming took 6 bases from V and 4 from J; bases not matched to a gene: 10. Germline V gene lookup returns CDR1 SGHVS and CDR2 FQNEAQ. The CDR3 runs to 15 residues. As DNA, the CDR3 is TGTGCCAGCAGTCGAGACAACAGGGGGGCAGAGACCCAGTACTTC. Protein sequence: CASSRDNRGAETQYF.

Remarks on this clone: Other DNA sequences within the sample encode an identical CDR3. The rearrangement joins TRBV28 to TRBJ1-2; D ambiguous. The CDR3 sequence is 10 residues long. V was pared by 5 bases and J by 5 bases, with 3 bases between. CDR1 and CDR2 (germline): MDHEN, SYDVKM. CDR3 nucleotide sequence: TGTGCCAGCAGTCAATATGGCTACACCTTC. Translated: CASSQYGYTF.

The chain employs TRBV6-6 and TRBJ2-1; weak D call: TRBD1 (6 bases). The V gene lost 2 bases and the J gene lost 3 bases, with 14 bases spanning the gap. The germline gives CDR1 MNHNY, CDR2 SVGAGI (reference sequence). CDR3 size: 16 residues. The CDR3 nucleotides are TGTGCCAGCAGTTACACCCAGGACAGCTTCTACAATGAGCAGTTCTTC. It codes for CASSYTQDSFYNEQFF.

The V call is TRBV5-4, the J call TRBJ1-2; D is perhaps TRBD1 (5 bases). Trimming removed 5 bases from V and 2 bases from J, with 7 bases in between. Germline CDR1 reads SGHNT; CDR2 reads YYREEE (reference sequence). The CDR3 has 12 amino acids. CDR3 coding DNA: TGTGCCAGCAGTCCAGGGAACTATGGCTACACCTTC. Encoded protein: CASSPGNYGYTF.

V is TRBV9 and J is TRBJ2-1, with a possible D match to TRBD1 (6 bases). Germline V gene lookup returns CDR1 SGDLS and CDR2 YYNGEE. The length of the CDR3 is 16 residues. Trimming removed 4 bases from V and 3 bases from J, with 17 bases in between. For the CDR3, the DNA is TGTGCCAGCAGCCCAGCCGGGGCAGGGGTCTACAATGAGCAGTTCTTC. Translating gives CASSPAGAGVYNEQFF.

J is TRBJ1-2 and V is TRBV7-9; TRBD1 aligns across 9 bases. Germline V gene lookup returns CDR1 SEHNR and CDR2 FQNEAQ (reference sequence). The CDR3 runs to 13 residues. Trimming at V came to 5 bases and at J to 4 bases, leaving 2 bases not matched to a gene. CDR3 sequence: CASSRTGAYGYTF. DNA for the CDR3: TGTGCCAGCAGCCGGACAGGGGCCTATGGCTACACCTTC.

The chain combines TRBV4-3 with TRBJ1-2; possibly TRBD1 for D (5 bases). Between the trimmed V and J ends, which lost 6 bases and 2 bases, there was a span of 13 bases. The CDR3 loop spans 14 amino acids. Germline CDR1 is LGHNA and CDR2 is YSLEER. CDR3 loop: CASSPAGRNYGYTF. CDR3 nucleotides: TGCGCCAGCAGTCCCGCAGGGAGGAACTATGGCTACACCTTC.

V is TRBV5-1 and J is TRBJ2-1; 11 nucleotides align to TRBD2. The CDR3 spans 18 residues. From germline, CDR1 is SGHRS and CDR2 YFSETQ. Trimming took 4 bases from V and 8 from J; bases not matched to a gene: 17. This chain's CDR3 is CASSTGLAGKELGDEQFF. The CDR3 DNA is TGCGCCAGCAGCACCGGACTAGCGGGTAAGGAATTGGGCGATGAGCAGTTCTTC.

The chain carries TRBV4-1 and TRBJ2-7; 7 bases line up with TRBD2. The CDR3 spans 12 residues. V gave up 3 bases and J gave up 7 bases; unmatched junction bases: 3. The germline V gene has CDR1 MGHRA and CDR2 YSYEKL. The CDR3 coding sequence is TGCGCCAGCAGCCAGACCGGGGGGGAGCAGTACTTC. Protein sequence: CASSQTGGEQYF.

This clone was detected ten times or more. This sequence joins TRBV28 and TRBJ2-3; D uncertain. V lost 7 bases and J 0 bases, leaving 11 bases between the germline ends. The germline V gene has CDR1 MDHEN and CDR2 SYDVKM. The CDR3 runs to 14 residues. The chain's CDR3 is CASTPQLSTDTQYF. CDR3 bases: TGTGCCAGCACCCCACAGCTTAGCACAGATACGCAGTATTTT.

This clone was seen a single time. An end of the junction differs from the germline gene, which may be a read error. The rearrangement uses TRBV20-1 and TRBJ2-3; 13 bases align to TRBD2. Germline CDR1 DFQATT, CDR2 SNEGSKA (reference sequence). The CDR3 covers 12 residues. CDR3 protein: CSASRGLAGPRF. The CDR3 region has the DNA TGCAGTGCTAGTCGGGGACTAGCGGGGCCTCGTTTT.

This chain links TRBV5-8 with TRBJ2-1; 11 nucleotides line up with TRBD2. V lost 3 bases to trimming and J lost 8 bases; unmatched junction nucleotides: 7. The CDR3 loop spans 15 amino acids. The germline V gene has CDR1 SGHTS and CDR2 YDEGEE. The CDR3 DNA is TGTGCCAGCAGCTGGGGACTAGCGGCCGACGATGAGCAGTTCTTC. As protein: CASSWGLAADDEQFF. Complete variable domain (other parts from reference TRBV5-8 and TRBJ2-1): EAGVTQSPTHLIKTRGQQATLRCSPISGHTSVYWYQQALGLGLQFLLWYDEGEERNRGNFPPRFSGRQFPNYSSELNVNALELEDSALYLCASSWGLAADDEQFFGPGTRLTVL.